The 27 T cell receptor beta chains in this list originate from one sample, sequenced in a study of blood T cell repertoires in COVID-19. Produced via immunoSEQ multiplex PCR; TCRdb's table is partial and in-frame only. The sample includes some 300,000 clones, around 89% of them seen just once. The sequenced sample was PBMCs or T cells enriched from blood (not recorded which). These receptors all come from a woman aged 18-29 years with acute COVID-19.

The CDR3 DNA reads as TGTGCCAGCAGTTCTGAAAGAGCGGCGGGAGAAGGGAATGAGCAGTTCTTC. Residues: CASSSERAAGEGNEQFF. The J gene is TRBJ2-1, the V gene TRBV7-2, with 7 bases fitting TRBD2. From germline, CDR1 is SGHTA and CDR2 FQGNSA. V lost 6 bases, J lost 7 bases, and 18 bases stayed unmatched. This CDR3 is 17 amino acids long.

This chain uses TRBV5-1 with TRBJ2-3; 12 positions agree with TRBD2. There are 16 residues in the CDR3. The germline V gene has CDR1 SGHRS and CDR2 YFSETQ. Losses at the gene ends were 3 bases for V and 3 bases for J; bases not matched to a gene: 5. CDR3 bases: TGCGCCAGCAGCTCTAGCGGGAGGGTTACAACAGATACGCAGTATTTT. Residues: CASSSSGRVTTDTQYF.

This CDR3 reads CASSATGGNYGYTF. The CDR3 nucleotides read TGTGCCAGCAGCGCGACAGGGGGCAACTATGGCTACACCTTC. The gene calls are TRBV7-3 and TRBJ1-2; 10 bases fit TRBD1. There are 14 residues in the CDR3. Germline CDR1 reads SGHTA; CDR2 reads FQGTGA. V lost 5 bases, J lost 2 bases, and 2 bases stayed unmatched. The variable domain in full, with the rest retrieved from reference TRBV7-3 and TRBJ1-2, is GAGVSQTPSNKVTEKGKYVELRCDPISGHTALYWYRQSLGQGPEFLIYFQGTGAADDSGLPNDRFFAVRPEGSVSTLKIQRTERGDSAVYLCASSATGGNYGYTFGSGTRLTVV.

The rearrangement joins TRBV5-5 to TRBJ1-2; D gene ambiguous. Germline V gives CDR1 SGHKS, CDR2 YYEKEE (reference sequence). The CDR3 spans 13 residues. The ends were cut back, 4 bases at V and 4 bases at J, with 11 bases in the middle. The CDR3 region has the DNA TGTGCCAGCAGCGGTGGGCAGAGCTATGGCTACACCTTC. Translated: CASSGGQSYGYTF.

The CDR3 sequence: CASDEATYDTAEQFF. CDR3 nucleotides: TGTGCCAGCGATGAAGCCACGTACGATACTGCTGAGCAGTTCTTC. This chain connects TRBV2 to TRBJ2-1; D not resolved. CDR1 and CDR2 (germline): SNHLY, FYNNEI. The V gene lost 8 bases and the J gene lost 9 bases, with 23 bases spanning the gap. The CDR3 covers 15 residues.

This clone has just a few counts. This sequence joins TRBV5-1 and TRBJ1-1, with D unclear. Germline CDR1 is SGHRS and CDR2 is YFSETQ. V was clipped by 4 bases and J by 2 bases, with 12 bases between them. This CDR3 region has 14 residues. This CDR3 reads CASSGGRVNTEAFF. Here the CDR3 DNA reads TGCGCCAGCAGCGGCGGCCGGGTCAACACTGAAGCTTTCTTT.

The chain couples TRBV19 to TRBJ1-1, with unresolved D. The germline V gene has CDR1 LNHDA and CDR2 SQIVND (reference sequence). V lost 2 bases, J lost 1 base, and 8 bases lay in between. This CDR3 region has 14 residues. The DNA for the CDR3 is TGTGCCAGTAGTATATGGCAGGAGAACACTGAAGCTTTCTTT. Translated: CASSIWQENTEAFF.

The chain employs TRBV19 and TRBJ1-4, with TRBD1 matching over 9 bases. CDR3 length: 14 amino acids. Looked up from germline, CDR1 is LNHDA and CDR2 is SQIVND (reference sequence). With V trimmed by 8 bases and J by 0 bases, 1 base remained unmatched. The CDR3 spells CASWDRATNEKLFF. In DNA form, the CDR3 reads TGTGCCAGTTGGGACAGGGCAACTAATGAAAAACTGTTTTTT. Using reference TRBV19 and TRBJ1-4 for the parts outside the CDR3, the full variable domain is DGGITQSPKYLFRKEGQNVTLSCEQNLNHDAMYWYRQDPGQGLRLIYYSQIVNDFQKGDIAEGYSVSREKKESFPLTVTSAQKNPTAFYLCASWDRATNEKLFFGSGTQLSVL.

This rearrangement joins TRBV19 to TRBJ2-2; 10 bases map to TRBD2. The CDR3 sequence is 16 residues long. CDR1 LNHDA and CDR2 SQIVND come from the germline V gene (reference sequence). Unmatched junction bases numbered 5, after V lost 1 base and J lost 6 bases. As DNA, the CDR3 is TGTGCCAGTAGTATAGTGAGCGGGAGGGATTCCGGGGAGCTGTTTTTT. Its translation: CASSIVSGRDSGELFF. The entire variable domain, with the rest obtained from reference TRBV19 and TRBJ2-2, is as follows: DGGITQSPKYLFRKEGQNVTLSCEQNLNHDAMYWYRQDPGQGLRLIYYSQIVNDFQKGDIAEGYSVSREKKESFPLTVTSAQKNPTAFYLCASSIVSGRDSGELFFGEGSRLTVL.

This chain's CDR3 is CASSSHGREGLEEQYF. The DNA of the CDR3 is TGTGCCAGCAGCTCCCATGGGCGGGAGGGCCTCGAAGAGCAGTACTTC. V usage is TRBV9 and J usage is TRBJ2-7, with TRBD2 matching over 9 bases. The CDR3 sequence is 16 residues long. The trim removed 4 bases at V and 7 bases at J, leaving 15 bases unmatched. CDR1 SGDLS and CDR2 YYNGEE come from the germline V gene.

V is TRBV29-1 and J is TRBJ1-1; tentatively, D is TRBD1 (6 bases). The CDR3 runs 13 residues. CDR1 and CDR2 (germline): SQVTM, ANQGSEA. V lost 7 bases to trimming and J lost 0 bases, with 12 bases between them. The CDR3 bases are TGCAGCGAACAGGGCGAGGTGAACACTGAAGCTTTCTTT. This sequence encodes CSEQGEVNTEAFF.

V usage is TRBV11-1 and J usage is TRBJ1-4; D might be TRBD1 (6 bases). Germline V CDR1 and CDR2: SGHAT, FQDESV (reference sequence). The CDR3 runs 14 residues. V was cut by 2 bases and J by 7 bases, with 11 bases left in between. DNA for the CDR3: TGTGCCAGCAGCTTATCAGGGGTTGGTGAAAAACTGTTTTTT. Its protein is CASSLSGVGEKLFF.

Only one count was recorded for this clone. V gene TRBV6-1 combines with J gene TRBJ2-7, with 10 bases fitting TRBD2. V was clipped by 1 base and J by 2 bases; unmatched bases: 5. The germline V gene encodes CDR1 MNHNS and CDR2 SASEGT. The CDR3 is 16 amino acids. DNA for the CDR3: TGTGCCAGCAGTGAAGGGACTAGCGGTCCTACCTACGAGCAGTACTTC. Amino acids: CASSEGTSGPTYEQYF.

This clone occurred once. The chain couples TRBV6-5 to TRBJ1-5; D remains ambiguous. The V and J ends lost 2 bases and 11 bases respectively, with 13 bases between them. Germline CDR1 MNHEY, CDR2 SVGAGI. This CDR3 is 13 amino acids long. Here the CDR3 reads CASSYERGATQHF. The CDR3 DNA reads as TGTGCCAGCAGTTACGAACGAGGAGCTACCCAGCATTTT.

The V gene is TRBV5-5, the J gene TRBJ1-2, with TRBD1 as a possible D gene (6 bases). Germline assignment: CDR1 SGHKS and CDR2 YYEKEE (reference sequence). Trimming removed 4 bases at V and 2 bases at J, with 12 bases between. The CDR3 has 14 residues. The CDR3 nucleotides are TGTGCCAGCAGCCTCGACAGGAGAAACTATGGCTACACCTTC. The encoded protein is CASSLDRRNYGYTF.

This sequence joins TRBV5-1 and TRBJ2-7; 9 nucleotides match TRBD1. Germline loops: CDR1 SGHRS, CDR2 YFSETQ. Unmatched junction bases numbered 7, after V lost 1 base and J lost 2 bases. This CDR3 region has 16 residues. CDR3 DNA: TGCGCCAGCAGCTTGTTTAGGACAGGGGTCACCTACGAGCAGTACTTC. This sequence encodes CASSLFRTGVTYEQYF. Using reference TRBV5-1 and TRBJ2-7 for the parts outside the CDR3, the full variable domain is KAGVTQTPRYLIKTRGQQVTLSCSPISGHRSVSWYQQTPGQGLQFLFEYFSETQRNKGNFPGRFSGRQFSNSRSEMNVSTLELGDSALYLCASSLFRTGVTYEQYFGPGTRLTVT.

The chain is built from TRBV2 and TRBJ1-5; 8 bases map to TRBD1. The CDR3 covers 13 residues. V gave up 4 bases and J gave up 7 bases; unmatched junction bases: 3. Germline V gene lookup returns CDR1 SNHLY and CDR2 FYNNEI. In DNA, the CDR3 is TGTGCCAGCAGTGGTACAGGGGGACAGCCCCAGCATTTT. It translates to CASSGTGGQPQHF.

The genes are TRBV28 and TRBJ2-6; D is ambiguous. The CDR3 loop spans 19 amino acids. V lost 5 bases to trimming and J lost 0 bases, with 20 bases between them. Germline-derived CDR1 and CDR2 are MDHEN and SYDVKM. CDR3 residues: CASSALGPTLSSGANVLTF. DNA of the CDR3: TGTGCCAGCAGTGCCTTGGGCCCAACCCTTTCCTCTGGGGCCAACGTCCTGACTTTC.

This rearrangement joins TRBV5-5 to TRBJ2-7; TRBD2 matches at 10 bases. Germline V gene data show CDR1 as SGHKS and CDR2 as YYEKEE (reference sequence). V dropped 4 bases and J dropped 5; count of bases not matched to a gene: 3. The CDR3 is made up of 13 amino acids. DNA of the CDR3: TGTGCCAGCAGCGCGAGCGGGAGGGACGAGCAGTACTTC. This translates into CASSASGRDEQYF.

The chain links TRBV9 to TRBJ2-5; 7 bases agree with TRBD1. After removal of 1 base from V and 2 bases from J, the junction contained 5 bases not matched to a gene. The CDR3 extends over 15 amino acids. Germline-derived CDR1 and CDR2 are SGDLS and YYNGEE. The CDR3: CASSVNSGGQETQYF. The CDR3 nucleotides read TGTGCCAGCAGCGTAAACTCAGGGGGACAAGAGACCCAGTACTTC.

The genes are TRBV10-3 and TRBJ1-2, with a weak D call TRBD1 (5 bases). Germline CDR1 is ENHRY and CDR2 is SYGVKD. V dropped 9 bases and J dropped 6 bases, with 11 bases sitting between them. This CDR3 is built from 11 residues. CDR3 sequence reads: CAIGAKDGYTF. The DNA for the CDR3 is TGTGCCATAGGGGCTAAGGATGGCTACACCTTC.

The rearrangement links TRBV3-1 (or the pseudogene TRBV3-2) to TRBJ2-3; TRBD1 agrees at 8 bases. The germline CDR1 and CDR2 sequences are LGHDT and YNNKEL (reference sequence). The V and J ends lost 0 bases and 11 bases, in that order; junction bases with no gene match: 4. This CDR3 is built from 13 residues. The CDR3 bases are TGTGCCAGCAGCCAAGATCCAGGGACAGGGCAGTATTTT. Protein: CASSQDPGTGQYF.

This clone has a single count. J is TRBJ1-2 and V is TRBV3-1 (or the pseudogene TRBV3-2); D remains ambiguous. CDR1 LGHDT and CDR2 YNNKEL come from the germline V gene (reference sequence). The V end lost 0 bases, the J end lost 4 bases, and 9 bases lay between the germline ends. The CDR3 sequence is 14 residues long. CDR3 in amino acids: CASSQDQGLYGYTF. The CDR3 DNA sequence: TGTGCCAGCAGCCAAGATCAAGGACTCTATGGCTACACCTTC.

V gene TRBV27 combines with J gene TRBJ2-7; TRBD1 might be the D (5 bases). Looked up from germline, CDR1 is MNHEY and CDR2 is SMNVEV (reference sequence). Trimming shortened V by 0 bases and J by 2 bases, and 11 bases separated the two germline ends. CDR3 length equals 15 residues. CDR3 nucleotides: TGTGCCAGCAGTTTATCAGGGGCACCCACCTACGAGCAGTACTTC. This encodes CASSLSGAPTYEQYF.

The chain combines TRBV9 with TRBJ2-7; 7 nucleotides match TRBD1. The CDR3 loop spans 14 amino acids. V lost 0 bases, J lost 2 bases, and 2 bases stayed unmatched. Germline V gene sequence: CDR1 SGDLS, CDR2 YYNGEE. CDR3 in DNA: TGTGCCAGCAGCGTAGAAGGGACAGCCTACGAGCAGTACTTC. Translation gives CASSVEGTAYEQYF.

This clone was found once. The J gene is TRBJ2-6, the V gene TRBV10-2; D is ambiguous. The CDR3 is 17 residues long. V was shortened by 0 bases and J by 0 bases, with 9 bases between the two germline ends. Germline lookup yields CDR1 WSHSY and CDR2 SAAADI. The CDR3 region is CASSESIAGSGANVLTF. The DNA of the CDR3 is TGCGCCAGCAGTGAGTCGATAGCCGGCTCTGGGGCCAACGTCCTGACTTTC.

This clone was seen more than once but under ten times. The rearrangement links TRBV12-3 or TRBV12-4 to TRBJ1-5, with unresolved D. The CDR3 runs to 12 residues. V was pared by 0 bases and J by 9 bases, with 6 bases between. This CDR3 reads CASSLALRPQHF. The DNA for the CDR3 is TGTGCCAGCAGTTTAGCACTTAGGCCCCAGCATTTT.